This TCR beta chain came from a study of blood T cell repertoires in COVID-19. Study overall: Some COVID-19 samples were acute and others convalescent; all came from the United States, Italy and Spain. In each case, the material was cDNA or gDNA derived from T cells, B-cell-depleted T cells, or PBMCs.

This CDR3 contains 13 residues. Trimming at V came to 6 bases and at J to 8 bases, leaving 7 bases not matched to a gene. Germline V lookup: CDR1 MNHEY, CDR2 SMNVEV (reference sequence). This clone turned up a few times. Per the authors' pipeline: Researchers report that nucleated cell counts were estimated from reference gene primer amplification. Using immunoSEQ multiplex PCR, the repertoire was profiled, and TCRdb retains in-frame clones only, with some absent. V, J and clone size reflect that table, while D and trimming were determined from the DNA. This table has nearly 110,000 clones, 84% appearing once.

The chain links TRBV27 to TRBJ1-2; 9 bases line up with TRBD1. The receptor was derived from a woman aged 55 to 70 with acute or convalescent COVID-19. Specimen: peripheral blood. The CDR3 region is CASRLQGARGYTF. CDR3 sequence (DNA): TGTGCCAGCAGACTACAGGGGGCGCGCGGCTACACCTTC.